The 11 T cell receptor beta chains below all came from one sample that was sequenced in a study of beta chain features in type 1 diabetes. Expressed TCRB transcripts were sequenced because the entire RNA isolate underwent reverse transcription. The repertoire was sequenced with immunoSEQ multiplex PCR; TCRdb's copy has only in-frame clones and lacks some. The sample holds roughly 170,000 clones; around an eighth are singletons and the top ten take 0.62%. Input material: central memory CD4+ T cells from blood. Receptors were obtained from a woman in her late teens or twenties in good health.

This clone has a count of ten or more. The chain carries TRBV5-8 and TRBJ2-5, with 8 bases identical to TRBD2. J gave up 4 bases and V 7 bases, and 3 bases lay outside the gene matches. This CDR3 spans 12 amino acids. Germline loops: CDR1 SGHTS, CDR2 YDEGEE. DNA for the CDR3: TGTGCCAGCCGCGGGGGGACAGAGACCCAGTACTTC. It encodes CASRGGTETQYF.

The chain couples TRBV5-1 to TRBJ2-6, with a possible D match to TRBD1 (6 bases). Germline V gene sequence: CDR1 SGHRS, CDR2 YFSETQ. The CDR3 runs 17 residues. V was trimmed by 2 bases and J by 1 base, leaving 13 bases between them. CDR3 in amino acids: CASSLRGTASGANVLTF. The CDR3 DNA reads as TGCGCCAGCAGCTTAAGGGGGACCGCTTCTGGGGCCAACGTCCTGACTTTC.

The table lists this clone with a few counts. V and J are TRBV11-1 and TRBJ2-2; TRBD1 is a possible D gene (5 bases). CDR1 SGHAT and CDR2 FQDESV come from the germline V gene (reference sequence). The CDR3 covers 14 residues. V lost 3 bases to trimming and J lost 5 bases, with 10 bases between them. The CDR3 is CASSFRGATGELFF. The CDR3 DNA sequence: TGTGCCAGCAGCTTTCGTGGGGCGACCGGGGAGCTGTTTTTT.

The V call is TRBV10-3, the J call TRBJ2-3; the match to TRBD1 covers 7 bases. The CDR3 has 14 amino acids. CDR1 ENHRY and CDR2 SYGVKD come from the germline V gene. V lost 3 bases and J lost 4; bases outside the gene matches: 4. This CDR3 is CAISEGRGPDTQYF. As DNA, the CDR3 is TGTGCCATCAGTGAAGGTAGGGGGCCAGATACGCAGTATTTT.

The V and J genes are TRBV11-3 and TRBJ2-1; 10 bases line up with TRBD2. This CDR3 has 15 amino acids. Trimming at V came to 4 bases and at J to 2 bases, leaving 2 bases not matched to a gene. Germline-derived CDR1 and CDR2 are SGHNT and YENEEA. The CDR3 coding sequence is TGTGCCAGCAGCTCTAGCGGGAGAGCCTACAATGAGCAGTTCTTC. Its protein is CASSSSGRAYNEQFF. Combining the CDR3 with reference TRBV11-3 and TRBJ2-1 gives the whole variable domain EAGVVQSPRYKIIEKKQPVAFWCNPISGHNTLYWYLQNLGQGPELLIRYENEEAVDDSQLPKDRFSAERLKGVDSTLKIQPAELGDSAVYLCASSSSGRAYNEQFFGPGTRLTVL.

This clone has just a few counts. This chain joins TRBV11-3 and TRBJ2-5; D is unresolved. Between the trimmed V and J ends, which lost 1 base and 1 base, there was a span of 13 bases. The germline V gene encodes CDR1 SGHNT and CDR2 YENEEA. CDR3 length: 16 residues. The DNA for the CDR3 is TGTGCCAGCAGCTTAGGTACATCGACATTCCAAGAGACCCAGTACTTC. It translates to CASSLGTSTFQETQYF.

The genes are TRBV19 and TRBJ1-2; D call uncertain. Germline V gene data show CDR1 as LNHDA and CDR2 as SQIVND (reference sequence). Trimming removed 4 bases from V and 5 bases from J, with 17 bases in between. The CDR3 consists of 15 residues. The CDR3 loop reads CASSTGYKGMYGYTF. The DNA of the CDR3 is TGTGCCAGTAGTACGGGGTATAAAGGGATGTATGGCTACACCTTC.

The rearrangement joins TRBV5-4 to TRBJ2-1; D might be TRBD2 (6 bases). Germline V gene lookup returns CDR1 SGHNT and CDR2 YYREEE (reference sequence). The CDR3 length is 16 residues. Trimming left V 3 bases short and J 5 bases short, with 18 bases between. The CDR3 bases are TGTGCCAGCAGCTACCGCCGGGACTCCGTTAACAATGAGCAGTTCTTC. Translation gives CASSYRRDSVNNEQFF.

The chain employs TRBV28 and TRBJ2-1, with 9 bases lining up with TRBD2. CDR3 length: 15 amino acids. The J segment lost 4 bases and the V segment lost 1 base, leaving 2 bases of the junction unmatched. The germline V gene encodes CDR1 MDHEN and CDR2 SYDVKM. The CDR3 loop is CASSLFTSGYNEQFF. DNA for the CDR3: TGTGCCAGCAGTTTATTCACTAGCGGGTACAATGAGCAGTTCTTC.

There are a few counts of this clone. The chain links TRBV30 to TRBJ2-7; 9 bases are a match to TRBD2. The trim removed 4 bases at V and 2 bases at J, leaving 0 bases unmatched. Per the germline V gene, CDR1 is GTSNPN and CDR2 is SVGIG (reference sequence). The CDR3 length is 12 residues. Here the CDR3 DNA reads TGTGCCTGGACTAGCGGGACCTACGAGCAGTACTTC. It specifies CAWTSGTYEQYF.

This clone was counted a few times. V and J are TRBV7-8 and TRBJ2-7; D is undetermined. In germline, CDR1 is SGHVS, CDR2 FQNEAQ. The CDR3 length is 14 residues. V lost 3 bases to trimming and J lost 5 bases, with 14 bases between them. CDR3 coding DNA: TGTGCCAGCAGCTTCCTTAGAGGAGCGCACGAGCAGTACTTC. Translated, it gives CASSFLRGAHEQYF.